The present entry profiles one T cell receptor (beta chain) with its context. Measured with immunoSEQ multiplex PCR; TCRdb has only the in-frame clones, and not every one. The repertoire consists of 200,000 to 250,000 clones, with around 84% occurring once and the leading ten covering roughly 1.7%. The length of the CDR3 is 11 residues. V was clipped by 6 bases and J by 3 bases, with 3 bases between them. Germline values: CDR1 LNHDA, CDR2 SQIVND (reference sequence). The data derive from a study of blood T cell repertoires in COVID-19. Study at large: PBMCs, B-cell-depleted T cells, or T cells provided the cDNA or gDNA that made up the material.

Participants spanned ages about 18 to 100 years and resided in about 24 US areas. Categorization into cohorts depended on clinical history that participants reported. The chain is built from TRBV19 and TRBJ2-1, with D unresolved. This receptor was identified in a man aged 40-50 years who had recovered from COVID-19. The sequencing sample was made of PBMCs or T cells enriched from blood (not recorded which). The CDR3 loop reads CASSFYNEQFF. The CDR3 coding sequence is TGTGCCAGTAGCTTCTACAATGAGCAGTTCTTC. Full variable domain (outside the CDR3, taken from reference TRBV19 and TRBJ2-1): DGGITQSPKYLFRKEGQNVTLSCEQNLNHDAMYWYRQDPGQGLRLIYYSQIVNDFQKGDIAEGYSVSREKKESFPLTVTSAQKNPTAFYLCASSFYNEQFFGPGTRLTVL.